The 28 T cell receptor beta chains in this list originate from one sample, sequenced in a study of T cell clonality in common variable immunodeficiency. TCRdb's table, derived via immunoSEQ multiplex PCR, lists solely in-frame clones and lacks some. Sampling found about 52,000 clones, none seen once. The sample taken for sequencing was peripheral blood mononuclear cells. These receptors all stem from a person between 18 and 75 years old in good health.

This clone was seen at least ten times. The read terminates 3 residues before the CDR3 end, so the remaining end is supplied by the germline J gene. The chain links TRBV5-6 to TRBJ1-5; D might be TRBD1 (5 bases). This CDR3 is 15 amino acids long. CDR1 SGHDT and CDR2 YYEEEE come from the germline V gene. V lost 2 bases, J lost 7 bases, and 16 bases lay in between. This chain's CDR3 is CASSFFGQGDQPQHF. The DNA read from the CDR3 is TGTGCCAGCAGCTTTTTCGGGCAGGGCGACCAGCCC. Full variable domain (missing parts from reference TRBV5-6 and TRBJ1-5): DAGVTQSPTHLIKTRGQQVTLRCSPKSGHDTVSWYQQALGQGPQFIFQYYEEEERQRGNFPDRFSGHQFPNYSSELNVNALLLGDSALYLCASSFFGQGDQPQHFGDGTRLSIL.

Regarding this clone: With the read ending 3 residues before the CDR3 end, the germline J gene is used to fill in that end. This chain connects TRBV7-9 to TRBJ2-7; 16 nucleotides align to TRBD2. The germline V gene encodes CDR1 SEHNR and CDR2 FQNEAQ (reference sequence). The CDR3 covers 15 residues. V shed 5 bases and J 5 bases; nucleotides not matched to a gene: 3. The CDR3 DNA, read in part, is TGTGCCAGCAGCCTTGGGACTAGCGGGAGGGACGAG. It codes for CASSLGTSGRDE. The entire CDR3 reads CASSLGTSGRDEQYF.

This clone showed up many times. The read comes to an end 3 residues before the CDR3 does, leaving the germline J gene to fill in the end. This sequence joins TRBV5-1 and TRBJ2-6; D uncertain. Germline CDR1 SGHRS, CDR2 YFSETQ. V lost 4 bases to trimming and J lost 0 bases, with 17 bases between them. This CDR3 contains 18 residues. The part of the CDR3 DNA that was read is TGCGCCAGCAGCCAATGGGCTCAAGATAGCTCTGGGGCCAACGTC. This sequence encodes CASSQWAQDSSGANV. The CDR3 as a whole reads CASSQWAQDSSGANVLTF.

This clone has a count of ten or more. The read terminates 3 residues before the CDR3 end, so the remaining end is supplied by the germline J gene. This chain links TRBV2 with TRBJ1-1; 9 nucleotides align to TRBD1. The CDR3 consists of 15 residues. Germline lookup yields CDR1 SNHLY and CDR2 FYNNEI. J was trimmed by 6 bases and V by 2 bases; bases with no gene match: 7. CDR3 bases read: TGTGCCAGCAGTGAACCCATCGGGACAGGGTCTGAA. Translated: CASSEPIGTGSE. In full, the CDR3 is CASSEPIGTGSEAFF.

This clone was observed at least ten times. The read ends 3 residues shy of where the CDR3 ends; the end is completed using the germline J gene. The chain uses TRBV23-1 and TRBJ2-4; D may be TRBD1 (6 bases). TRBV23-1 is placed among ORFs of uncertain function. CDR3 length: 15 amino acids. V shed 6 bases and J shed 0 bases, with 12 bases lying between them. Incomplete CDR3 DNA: TGCGCCAGCAGAGGACAGACTTTAGCCAAAAACATT. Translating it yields CASRGQTLAKNI. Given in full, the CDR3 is CASRGQTLAKNIQYF.

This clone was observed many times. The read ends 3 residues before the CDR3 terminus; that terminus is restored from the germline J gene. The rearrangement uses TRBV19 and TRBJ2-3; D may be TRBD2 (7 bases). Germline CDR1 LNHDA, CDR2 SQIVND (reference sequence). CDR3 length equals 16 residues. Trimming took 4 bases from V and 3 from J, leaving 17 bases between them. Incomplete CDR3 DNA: TGTGCCAGTAGTACGGGAGGCAGGGGAAGTACAGATACG. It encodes CASSTGGRGSTDT. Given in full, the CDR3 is CASSTGGRGSTDTQYF.

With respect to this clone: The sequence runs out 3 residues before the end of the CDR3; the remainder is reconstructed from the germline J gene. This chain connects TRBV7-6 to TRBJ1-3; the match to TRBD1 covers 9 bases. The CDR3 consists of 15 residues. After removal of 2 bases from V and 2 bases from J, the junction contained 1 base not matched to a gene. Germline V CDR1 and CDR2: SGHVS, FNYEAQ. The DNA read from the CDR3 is TGTGCCAGCAGCTTAACAGGGGGCACTGGAAACACC. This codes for CASSLTGGTGNT. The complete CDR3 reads CASSLTGGTGNTIYF.

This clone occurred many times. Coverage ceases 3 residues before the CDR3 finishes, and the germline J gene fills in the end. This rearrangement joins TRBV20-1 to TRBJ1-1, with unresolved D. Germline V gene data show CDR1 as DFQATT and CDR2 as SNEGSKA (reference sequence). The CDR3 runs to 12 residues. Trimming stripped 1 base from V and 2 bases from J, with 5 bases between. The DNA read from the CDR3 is TGCAGTGCTAGAGCCGGTAACACTGAA. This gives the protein CSARAGNTE. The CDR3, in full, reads CSARAGNTEAFF.

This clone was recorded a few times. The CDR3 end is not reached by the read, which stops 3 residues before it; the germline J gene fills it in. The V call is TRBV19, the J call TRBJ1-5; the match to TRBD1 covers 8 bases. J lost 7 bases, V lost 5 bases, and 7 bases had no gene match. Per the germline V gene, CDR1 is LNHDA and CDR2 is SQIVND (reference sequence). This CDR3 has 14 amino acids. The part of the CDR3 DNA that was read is TGTGCCAGTAGTTCCCGGGACAGGAGGCAGCCC. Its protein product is CASSSRDRRQP. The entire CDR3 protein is CASSSRDRRQPQHF.

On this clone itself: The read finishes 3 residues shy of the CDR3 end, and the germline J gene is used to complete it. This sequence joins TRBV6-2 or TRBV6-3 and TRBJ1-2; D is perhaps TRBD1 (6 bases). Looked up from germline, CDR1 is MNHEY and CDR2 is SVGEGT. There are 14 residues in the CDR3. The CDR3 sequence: CASRRTESSYDYTF. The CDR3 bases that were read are TGTGCCAGCAGGCGGACAGAAAGCTCCTACGAC.

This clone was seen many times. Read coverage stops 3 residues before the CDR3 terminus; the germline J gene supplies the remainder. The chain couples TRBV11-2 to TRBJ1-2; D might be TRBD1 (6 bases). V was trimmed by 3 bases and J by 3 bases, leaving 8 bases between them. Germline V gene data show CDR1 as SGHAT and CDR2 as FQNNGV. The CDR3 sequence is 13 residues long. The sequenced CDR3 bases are TGTGCCAGCAGCTTCCACAGGGACTATGGC. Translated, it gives CASSFHRDYG. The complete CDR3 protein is CASSFHRDYGYTF.

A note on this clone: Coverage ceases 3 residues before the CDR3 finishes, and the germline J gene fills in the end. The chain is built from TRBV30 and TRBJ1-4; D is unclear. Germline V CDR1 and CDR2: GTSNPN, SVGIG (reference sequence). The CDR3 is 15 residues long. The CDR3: CAWRVSSSYNSPLFF. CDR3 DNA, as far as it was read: TGTGCCTGGAGGGTCTCGAGCTCCTATAATTCACCA.

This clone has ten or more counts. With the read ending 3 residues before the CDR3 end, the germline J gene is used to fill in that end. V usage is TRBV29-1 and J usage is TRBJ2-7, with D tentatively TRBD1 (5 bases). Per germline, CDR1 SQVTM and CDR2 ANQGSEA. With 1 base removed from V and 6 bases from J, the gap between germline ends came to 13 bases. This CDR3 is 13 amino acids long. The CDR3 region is CSVEGQGLGEQYF. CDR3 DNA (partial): TGCAGCGTTGAAGGGCAGGGTCTCGGCGAG.

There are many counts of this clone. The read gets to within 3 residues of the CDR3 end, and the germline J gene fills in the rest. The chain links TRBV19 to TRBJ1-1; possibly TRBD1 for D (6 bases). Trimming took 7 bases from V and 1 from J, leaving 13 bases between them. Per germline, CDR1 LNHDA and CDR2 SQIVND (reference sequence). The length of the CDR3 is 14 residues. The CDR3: CASNEQGRNTEAFF. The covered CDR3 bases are TGTGCCAGTAATGAACAGGGCCGGAACACTGAA.

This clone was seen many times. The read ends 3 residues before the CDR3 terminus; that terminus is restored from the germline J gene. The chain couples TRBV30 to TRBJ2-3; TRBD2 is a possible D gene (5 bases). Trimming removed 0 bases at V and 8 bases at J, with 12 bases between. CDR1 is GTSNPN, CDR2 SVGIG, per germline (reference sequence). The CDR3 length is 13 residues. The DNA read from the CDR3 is TGTGCCTGGAGTGTAGCAGATCGGGGTACG. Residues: CAWSVADRGT. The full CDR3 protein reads CAWSVADRGTQYF.

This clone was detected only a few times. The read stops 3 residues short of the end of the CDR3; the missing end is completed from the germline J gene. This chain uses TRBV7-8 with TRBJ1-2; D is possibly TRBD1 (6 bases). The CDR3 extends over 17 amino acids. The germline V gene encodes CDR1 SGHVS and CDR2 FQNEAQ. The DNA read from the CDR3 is TGTGCCAGCAGCTTTGCGGGGGGCTTTGGTCTACGGATGGGC. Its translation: CASSFAGGFGLRMG. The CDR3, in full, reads CASSFAGGFGLRMGYTF. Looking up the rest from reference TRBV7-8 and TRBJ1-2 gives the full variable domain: GAGVSQSPRYKVAKRGQDVALRCDPISGHVSLFWYQQALGQGPEFLTYFQNEAQLDKSGLPSDRFFAERPEGSVSTLKIQRTQQEDSAVYLCASSFAGGFGLRMGYTFGSGTRLTVV.

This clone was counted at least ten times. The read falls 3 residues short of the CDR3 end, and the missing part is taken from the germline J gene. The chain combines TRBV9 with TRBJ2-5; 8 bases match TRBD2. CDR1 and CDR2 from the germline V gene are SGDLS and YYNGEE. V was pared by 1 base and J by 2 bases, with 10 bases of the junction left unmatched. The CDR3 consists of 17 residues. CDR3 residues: CASSVRSSGVIQETQYF. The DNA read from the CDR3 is TGTGCCAGCAGCGTAAGGAGTAGCGGGGTCATTCAAGAGACC.

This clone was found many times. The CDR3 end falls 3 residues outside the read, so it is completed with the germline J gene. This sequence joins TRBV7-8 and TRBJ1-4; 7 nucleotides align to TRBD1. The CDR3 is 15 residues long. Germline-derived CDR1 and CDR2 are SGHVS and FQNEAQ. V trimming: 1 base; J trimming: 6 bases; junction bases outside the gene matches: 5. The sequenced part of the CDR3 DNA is TGTGCCAGCAGCTTAGGGACAGGTCCTCATGAAAAA. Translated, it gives CASSLGTGPHEK. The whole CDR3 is CASSLGTGPHEKLFF.

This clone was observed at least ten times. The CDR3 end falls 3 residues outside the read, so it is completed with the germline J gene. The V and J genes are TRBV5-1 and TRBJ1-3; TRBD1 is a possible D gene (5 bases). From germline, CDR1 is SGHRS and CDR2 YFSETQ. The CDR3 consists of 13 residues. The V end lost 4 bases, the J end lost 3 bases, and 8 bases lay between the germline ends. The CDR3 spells CASSRQIGNTIYF. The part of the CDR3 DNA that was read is TGCGCCAGCAGCCGACAGATTGGAAACACC.

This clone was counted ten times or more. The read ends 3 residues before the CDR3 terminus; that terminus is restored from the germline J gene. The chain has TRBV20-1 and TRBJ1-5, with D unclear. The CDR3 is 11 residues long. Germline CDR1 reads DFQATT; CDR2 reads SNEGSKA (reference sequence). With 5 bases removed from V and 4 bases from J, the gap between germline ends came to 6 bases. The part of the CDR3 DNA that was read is TGCAGTGCTGGGCCAAATCAGCCC. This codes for CSAGPNQP. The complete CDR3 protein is CSAGPNQPQHF.

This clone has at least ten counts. CDR3 DNA (partial): TGTGCCTTCGACAGGGGGGTAAACTACGAG. This translates into CAFDRGVNYE. The entire CDR3 sequence reads CAFDRGVNYEQYF. The rearrangement joins TRBV30 to TRBJ2-7; 9 bases fit TRBD1. The CDR3 end is not reached by the read, which stops 3 residues before it; the germline J gene fills it in. V was clipped by 7 bases and J by 3 bases; unmatched bases: 7. Germline loops: CDR1 GTSNPN, CDR2 SVGIG (reference sequence). The CDR3 sequence is 13 residues long. Full variable domain (missing parts from reference TRBV30 and TRBJ2-7): SQTIHQWPATLVQPVGSPLSLECTVEGTSNPNLYWYRQAAGRGLQLLFYSVGIGQISSEVPQNLSASRPQDRQFILSSKKLLLSDSGFYLCAFDRGVNYEQYFGPGTRLTVT.

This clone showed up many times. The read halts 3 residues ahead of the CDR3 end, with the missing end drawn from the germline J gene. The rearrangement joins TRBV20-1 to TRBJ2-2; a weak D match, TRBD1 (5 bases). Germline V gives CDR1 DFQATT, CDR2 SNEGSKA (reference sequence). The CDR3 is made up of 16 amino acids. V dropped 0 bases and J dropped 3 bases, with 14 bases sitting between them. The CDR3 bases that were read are TGCAGTGCTAGAGATCAATGGCAGGGTTACACCGGGGAG. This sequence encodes CSARDQWQGYTGE. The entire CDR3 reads CSARDQWQGYTGELFF.

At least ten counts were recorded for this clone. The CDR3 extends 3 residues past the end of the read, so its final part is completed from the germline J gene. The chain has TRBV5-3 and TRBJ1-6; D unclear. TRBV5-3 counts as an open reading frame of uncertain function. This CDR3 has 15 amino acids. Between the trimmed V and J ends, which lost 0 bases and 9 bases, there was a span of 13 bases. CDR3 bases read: TGTGCCAGAAGCTTGGGACGGGTTTTTAGTTCACCC. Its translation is CARSLGRVFSSP. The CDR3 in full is CARSLGRVFSSPLHF.

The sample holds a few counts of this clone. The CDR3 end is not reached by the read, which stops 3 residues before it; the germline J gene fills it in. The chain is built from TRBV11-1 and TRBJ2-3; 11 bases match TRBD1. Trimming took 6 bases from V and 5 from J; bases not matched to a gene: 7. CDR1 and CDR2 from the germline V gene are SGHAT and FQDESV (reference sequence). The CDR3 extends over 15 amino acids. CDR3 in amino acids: CASSLRDRGKDTQYF. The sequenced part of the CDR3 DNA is TGTGCCAGCAGTTTACGGGACAGGGGGAAAGATACG.

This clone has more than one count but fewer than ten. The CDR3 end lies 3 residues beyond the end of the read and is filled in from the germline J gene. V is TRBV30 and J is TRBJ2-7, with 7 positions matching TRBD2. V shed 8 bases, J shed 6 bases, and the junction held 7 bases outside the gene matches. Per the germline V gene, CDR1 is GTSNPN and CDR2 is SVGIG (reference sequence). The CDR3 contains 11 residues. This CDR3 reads CALLERGEQYF. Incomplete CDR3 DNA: TGTGCCCTCCTAGAGCGGGGCGAG.

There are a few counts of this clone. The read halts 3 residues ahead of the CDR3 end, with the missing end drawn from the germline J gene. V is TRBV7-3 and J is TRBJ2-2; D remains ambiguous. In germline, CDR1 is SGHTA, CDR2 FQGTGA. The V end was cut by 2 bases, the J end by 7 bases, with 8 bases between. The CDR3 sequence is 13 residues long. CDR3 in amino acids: CASSLVVGGELFF. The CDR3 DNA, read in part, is TGTGCCAGCAGCTTAGTAGTCGGCGGGGAG.

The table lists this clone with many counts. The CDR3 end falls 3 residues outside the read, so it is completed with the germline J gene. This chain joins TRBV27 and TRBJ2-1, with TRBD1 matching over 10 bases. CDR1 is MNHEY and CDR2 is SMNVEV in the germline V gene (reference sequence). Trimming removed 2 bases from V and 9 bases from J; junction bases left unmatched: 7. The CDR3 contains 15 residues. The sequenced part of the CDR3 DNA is TGTGCCAGCAGTTTACCCGGGACAGGGGTTAGTGAG. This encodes CASSLPGTGVSE. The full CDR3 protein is CASSLPGTGVSEQFF.

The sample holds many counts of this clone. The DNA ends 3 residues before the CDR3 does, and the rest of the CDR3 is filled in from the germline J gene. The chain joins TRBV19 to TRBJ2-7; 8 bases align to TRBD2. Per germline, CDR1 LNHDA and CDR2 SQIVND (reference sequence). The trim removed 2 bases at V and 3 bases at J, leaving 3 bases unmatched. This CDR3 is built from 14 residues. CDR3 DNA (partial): TGTGCCAGTAGTATAAAAGCGGGAGTCTACGAG. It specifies CASSIKAGVYE. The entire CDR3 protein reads CASSIKAGVYEQYF.